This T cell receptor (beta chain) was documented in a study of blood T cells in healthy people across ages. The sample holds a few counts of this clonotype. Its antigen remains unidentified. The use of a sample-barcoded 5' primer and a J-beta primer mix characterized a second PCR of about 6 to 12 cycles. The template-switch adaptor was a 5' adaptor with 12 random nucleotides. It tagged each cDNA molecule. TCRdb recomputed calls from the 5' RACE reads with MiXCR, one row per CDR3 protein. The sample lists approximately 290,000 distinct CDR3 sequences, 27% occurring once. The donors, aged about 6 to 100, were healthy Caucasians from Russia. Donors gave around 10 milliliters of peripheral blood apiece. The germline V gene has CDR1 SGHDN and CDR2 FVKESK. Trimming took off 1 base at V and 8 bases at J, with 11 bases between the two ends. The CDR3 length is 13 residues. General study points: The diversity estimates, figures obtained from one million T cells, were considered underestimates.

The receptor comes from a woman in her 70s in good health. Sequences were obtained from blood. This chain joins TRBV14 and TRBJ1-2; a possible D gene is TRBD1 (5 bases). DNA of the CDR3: TGTGCCAGCAGCCAAGTGGTGGGGACGGGCTACACCTTC. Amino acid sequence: CASSQVVGTGYTF.